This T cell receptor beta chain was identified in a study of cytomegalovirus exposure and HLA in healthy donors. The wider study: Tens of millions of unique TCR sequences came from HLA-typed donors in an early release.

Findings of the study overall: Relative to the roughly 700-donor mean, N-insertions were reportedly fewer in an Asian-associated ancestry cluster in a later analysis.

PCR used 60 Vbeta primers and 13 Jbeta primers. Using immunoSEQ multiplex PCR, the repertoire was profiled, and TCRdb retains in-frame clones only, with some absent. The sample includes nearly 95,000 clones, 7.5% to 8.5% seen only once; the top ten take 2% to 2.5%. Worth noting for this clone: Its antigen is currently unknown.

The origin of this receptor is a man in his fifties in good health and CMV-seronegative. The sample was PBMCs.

The CDR3 region is CASSSQGAGDEKLFF. CDR3 nucleotide sequence: TGCGCCAGCAGCTCGCAGGGGGCGGGAGATGAAAAACTGTTTTTT. The chain joins TRBV5-1 to TRBJ1-4, with 8 bases matching TRBD1. The germline CDR1 and CDR2 sequences are SGHRS and YFSETQ. CDR3 length equals 15 residues. The ends lost 3 bases at V and 6 bases at J; junction bases unmatched: 7.